These 17 T cell receptor beta chains were all obtained from the same sample, sequenced in a study of shared clonotypes between healthy human individuals. The table came from immunoSEQ multiplex PCR; TCRdb's copy has only in-frame clones and leaves some out. The data contain about 1.5 million clones, 95% to 99% of them singletons. The sequenced sample consisted of naive CD4+ T cells sorted from blood. Described subset: CD45RA+ positively selected. The receptors come from a man aged 30 to 39 in good health.

V is TRBV18 and J is TRBJ2-3; 11 bases are a match to TRBD2. The CDR3 runs 16 residues. Germline CDR1 KGHSH, CDR2 LQKENI. The V segment lost 1 base and the J segment 5 bases; nucleotides outside the gene matches: 5. CDR3 in DNA: TGTGCCAGCTCACCACTGCTAGCGGGGGGTCGAGATACGCAGTATTTT. Its translation is CASSPLLAGGRDTQYF.

V and J are TRBV7-2 and TRBJ2-1, with D uncertain. The ends were cut back, 4 bases at V and 10 bases at J, with 14 bases in the middle. The CDR3 covers 13 residues. CDR1 and CDR2 (germline): SGHTA, FQGNSA. The CDR3: CASSSRSRGEQFF. CDR3 sequence (DNA): TGTGCCAGCAGCTCAAGATCCCGTGGGGAGCAGTTCTTC. The full variable domain, rest sourced from reference TRBV7-2 and TRBJ2-1, is GAGVSQSPSNKVTEKGKDVELRCDPISGHTALYWYRQSLGQGLEFLIYFQGNSAPDKSGLPSDRFSAERTGGSVSTLTIQRTQQEDSAVYLCASSSRSRGEQFFGPGTRLTVL.

This clone came up once. The gene calls are TRBV6-6 and TRBJ2-2; 13 bases align to TRBD2. The junction had 5 bases not matched to a gene; V was cut back by 10 bases and J by 6 bases. The CDR3 loop spans 14 amino acids. The germline V gene encodes CDR1 MNHNY and CDR2 SVGAGI (reference sequence). Here the CDR3 DNA reads TGTGCCACGGGACTAGCGGGAAGAGCCGGGGAGCTGTTTTTT. Amino acid sequence: CATGLAGRAGELFF.

This chain uses TRBV7-2 with TRBJ2-2; D gene unclear. The ends were cut back, 5 bases at V and 3 bases at J, with 19 bases in the middle. Germline values: CDR1 SGHTA, CDR2 FQGNSA. There are 17 residues in the CDR3. The CDR3 coding sequence is TGTGCCAGCAGCCCAGGTCTGGGCAAACCGCACACCGGGGAGCTGTTTTTT. Protein sequence: CASSPGLGKPHTGELFF.

Note on this clone: Other DNA sequences within the sample encode an identical CDR3. The genes are TRBV2 and TRBJ2-5; D not resolved. CDR3 length: 12 amino acids. V lost 4 bases and J 0 bases, leaving 3 bases between the germline ends. Germline CDR1 SNHLY, CDR2 FYNNEI. The CDR3 here is CASSAYQETQYF. The CDR3 coding sequence is TGTGCCAGCAGTGCGTACCAAGAGACCCAGTACTTC.

V is TRBV5-6 and J is TRBJ2-2; no firm D call. The CDR3 contains 12 residues. The V gene lost 4 bases and the J gene lost 8 bases, with 9 bases spanning the gap. CDR1 SGHDT and CDR2 YYEEEE come from the germline V gene. This CDR3 reads CASSRFKGELFF. The CDR3 region has the DNA TGTGCCAGCAGCCGATTCAAGGGGGAGCTGTTTTTT.

The CDR3 DNA reads as TGTGCCAGCAGTGTGACAGGGGGCGTAGATGGGGCCAACGTCCTGACTTTC. Translated: CASSVTGGVDGANVLTF. This rearrangement joins TRBV27 to TRBJ2-6; 10 bases agree with TRBD1. The trim removed 5 bases at V and 3 bases at J, leaving 7 bases unmatched. This CDR3 has 17 residues. Germline V gives CDR1 MNHEY, CDR2 SMNVEV (reference sequence).

The chain employs TRBV12-5 and TRBJ2-1, with D perhaps TRBD2 (5 bases). CDR1 is LGHNT, CDR2 FRNRAP, per germline. The CDR3 sequence is 12 residues long. V dropped 0 bases and J dropped 12 bases, with 9 bases sitting between them. The CDR3 nucleotides are TGTGCTAGTGGTTTGGTAGAGGGTGCGCAGTTCTTC. Translation: CASGLVEGAQFF.

The chain employs TRBV10-3 and TRBJ2-1; a possible D gene is TRBD2 (9 bases). V was shortened by 6 bases and J by 12 bases, with 24 bases between the two germline ends. This CDR3 has 15 residues. CDR1 and CDR2 (germline): ENHRY, SYGVKD. CDR3 sequence reads: CAIRGQGRREGRQFF. The CDR3 DNA follows: TGTGCCATCAGAGGACAGGGACGGCGGGAGGGTCGGCAGTTCTTC.

The V gene is TRBV18, the J gene TRBJ2-3; either TRBD1 or TRBD2 may supply D (5 bases each). Germline V lookup: CDR1 KGHSH, CDR2 LQKENI. V lost 0 bases to trimming and J lost 6 bases, with 13 bases between them. The CDR3 runs 15 residues. In DNA form, the CDR3 reads TGTGCCAGCTCACCACCGCCGGACTGGGGGGATACGCAGTATTTT. Translation: CASSPPPDWGDTQYF.

The gene calls are TRBV18 and TRBJ2-1; 8 bases are shared with TRBD2. Germline loops: CDR1 KGHSH, CDR2 LQKENI. This CDR3 contains 18 residues. Trimming took 3 bases from V and 6 from J; bases not matched to a gene: 16. This CDR3 reads CASSPPPSGLVGRNEQFF. CDR3 DNA sequence: TGTGCCAGCTCACCTCCCCCCTCGGGACTAGTAGGTCGCAATGAGCAGTTCTTC.

The J gene is TRBJ2-7, the V gene TRBV19, with D possibly being TRBD2 (5 bases). This CDR3 contains 13 residues. Germline-derived CDR1 and CDR2 are LNHDA and SQIVND (reference sequence). Trimming shortened V by 6 bases and J by 1 base, and 10 bases separated the two germline ends. CDR3 sequence (DNA): TGTGCCAGTAGGGGAGACTCGTCCTACGAGCAGTACTTC. Translation gives CASRGDSSYEQYF.

This chain links TRBV5-8 with TRBJ2-3, with a weak D call TRBD2 (7 bases). The ends were cut back, 2 bases at V and 4 bases at J, with 26 bases in the middle. Germline values: CDR1 SGHTS, CDR2 YDEGEE. The CDR3 has 19 residues. CDR3 in amino acids: CASSFGPSRGQGRADTQYF. The CDR3 nucleotides are TGTGCCAGCAGCTTCGGCCCAAGCCGAGGGCAGGGGAGGGCAGATACGCAGTATTTT.

The J gene is TRBJ1-2, the V gene TRBV18; 8 nucleotides align to TRBD1. The CDR3 spans 14 residues. With 3 bases clipped from V and 5 bases from J, the junction kept 5 bases outside the gene matches. CDR1 and CDR2 (germline): KGHSH, LQKENI. In DNA, the CDR3 is TGTGCCAGCTCACCGGACAGGGAGGATTATGGCTACACCTTC. Translating gives CASSPDREDYGYTF.

This clone was counted once. The chain couples TRBV5-1 to TRBJ2-7, with D unclear. V lost 1 base and J lost 5, with 10 bases in between. CDR3 length: 13 amino acids. Germline lookup yields CDR1 SGHRS and CDR2 YFSETQ. The CDR3 region has the DNA TGCGCCAGCAGCTTGATCCCCCTACACGAGCAGTACTTC. Its protein product is CASSLIPLHEQYF.

The chain uses TRBV18 and TRBJ1-2; 10 positions agree with TRBD1. With V trimmed by 1 base and J by 6 bases, 14 bases remained unmatched. The CDR3 is made up of 18 amino acids. CDR1 is KGHSH and CDR2 is LQKENI in the germline V gene. CDR3 residues: CASSPLSFGTGVLDGYTF. CDR3 sequence (DNA): TGTGCCAGCTCACCACTCTCATTTGGGACAGGGGTTCTGGATGGCTACACCTTC.

The gene calls are TRBV2 and TRBJ2-1, with 8 positions matching TRBD2. This CDR3 spans 13 amino acids. The trim removed 8 bases at V and 8 bases at J, leaving 8 bases unmatched. Germline V gene sequence: CDR1 SNHLY, CDR2 FYNNEI. The CDR3 here is CASQQRELYEQFF. CDR3 DNA: TGTGCCAGCCAGCAGCGGGAGTTATATGAGCAGTTCTTC.